One T cell receptor beta chain is described in this entry. The antigen remains unidentified. The CDR3 spans 16 residues. The J segment lost 4 bases and the V segment lost 3 bases, leaving 10 bases of the junction unmatched. Looked up from germline, CDR1 is LGHNA and CDR2 is YSLEER. This entry is derived from a study of OX40 agonist ivuxolimab in advanced cancers. Data came from immunoSEQ multiplex PCR; TCRdb stores just in-frame clones and leaves some out. The data show roughly 30,000 clones, around 90% seen once. Broader study findings: On average, CD8+ T cells had more expanded clones than CD4+.

Sampled blood was obtained at baseline, cycle 4 day 1, and cycle 7 day 1. The receptor's source is an adult with an advanced solid tumor such as melanoma, head and neck, liver or kidney cancer. The J gene is TRBJ2-7, the V gene TRBV4-3; 9 nucleotides align to TRBD2. The specimen comprised CD4+ or CD8+ T cells sorted from blood, sampled in a trial of the OX40 agonist ivuxolimab. The CDR3 region has the DNA TGCGCCAGCAGCCAGGCCCGGGGCGGGGGGGCTTACGAGCAGTACTTC. Its translation is CASSQARGGGAYEQYF.